This T cell receptor beta chain appears in the sequencing data of a study of T-cell reconstitution after alpha-beta-depleted transplantation in children. In the case of this clonotype: Antigen: not known.

Regarding the study as a whole: After one year, T-cell counts and TCRbeta diversity mostly came from new T cells. Roughly two months post-transplant, alpha-beta T cells reportedly originated from several hundred graft clones that had expanded. Certain patients had high TCRbeta diversity at day 60, and it came from recipient T cells and thymic progenitors that survived.

Preparation of the TCRbeta library involved a method that used unique molecular identifiers. One entry per CDR3 protein, called by TCRdb with MiXCR from the PCR reads. This table holds about a million distinct CDR3 sequences, about 29% found once. V gave up 6 bases and J gave up 4 bases; unmatched junction bases: 6. Germline CDR1 DFQATT, CDR2 SNEGSKA (reference sequence). The CDR3 contains 14 residues. The source of this sequence is a boy in the first two years of life who had a stem cell transplant for SCID, so the T cells may come from the graft donor. V and J are TRBV20-1 and TRBJ1-5, with 10 bases identical to TRBD1. The source material was PBMCs, mostly from graft donor cells, sampled 360 days after TCRalphabeta/CD19-depleted stem cell transplant. The CDR3 DNA follows: TGCAGTGCGCTCCGGGACAGGGGTAATCAGCCCCAGCATTTT. Its protein is CSALRDRGNQPQHF.